Ten or more counts support the clone carrying this TCR beta chain. The sample comes from a study of PD-L1 blockade in urothelial cancer. Study background: Male sex and bladder-origin urothelial cancer characterized about 85% of the roughly 30 patients.

This table comes from immunoSEQ multiplex PCR, and its TCRdb copy is limited to in-frame clones, with some not included. The sample records 70,000 to 90,000 clones, more than 70% being singletons. Time point in this sample: pretreatment peripheral blood. The input for sequencing was PBMCs, taken around atezolizumab (anti-PD-L1) treatment. This receptor was identified in a man between 60 and 70 years old with urothelial cancer.

The CDR3 spells CASSPGGGIYEQYF. The DNA for the CDR3 is TGTGCCAGCAGCCCCGGAGGGGGCATCTACGAGCAGTACTTC. The V and J genes are TRBV11-3 and TRBJ2-7; D is possibly TRBD1 (7 bases). The V and J ends lost 5 bases and 3 bases respectively, with 14 bases between them. Germline V lookup: CDR1 SGHNT, CDR2 YENEEA. The CDR3 has 14 residues. The full variable domain, its missing parts supplied by reference TRBV11-3 and TRBJ2-7, is EAGVVQSPRYKIIEKKQPVAFWCNPISGHNTLYWYLQNLGQGPELLIRYENEEAVDDSQLPKDRFSAERLKGVDSTLKIQPAELGDSAVYLCASSPGGGIYEQYFGPGTRLTVT.